This T cell receptor (beta chain) was sequenced in a study of shared clonotypes between healthy human individuals. The CDR3 consists of 14 residues. Between the trimmed V and J ends, which lost 6 bases and 4 bases, there was a span of 15 bases. Germline lookup yields CDR1 LNHDA and CDR2 SQIVND (reference sequence). The protocol was immunoSEQ multiplex PCR, while the TCRdb copy is restricted to in-frame clones and leaves out a portion. Of 2 million to 2.5 million clones detected, approximately 93% appear once; the ten largest clones hold more than 0.35%. With respect to this clone: Its antigen is unknown.

The study's findings and limits: Clonotype sharing levels among donors were expected to vary with sequencing depth. Generation probabilities of non-shared clonotypes were lower (relative to those shared by all four donors). Represented diversity (both genetic and exposure-history) was limited by the small number of donors. A generally larger estimated richness was seen in naive subsets than in memory subsets.

The sequence derives from a man aged 18 to 35 in good health. Some clones in this sample may be carry-over from other donors' samples. The rearrangement uses TRBV19 and TRBJ1-1; D might be TRBD1 (6 bases). The sample consisted of naive CD4+ T cells from PBMCs. Subset denoted: CD45RA+ positively selected. CDR3 in amino acids: CASRSQGVGTEAFF. The CDR3 region has the DNA TGTGCCAGTAGATCACAGGGAGTGGGCACTGAAGCTTTCTTT.